This is a list of T cell receptor beta chains from one sample in a study of cytomegalovirus exposure and HLA in healthy donors. TCRdb's table, derived via immunoSEQ multiplex PCR, lists solely in-frame clones and lacks some. Of 200,000 to 250,000 clones in the sample, roughly 79% were seen once. The sequencing input was PBMCs. The receptor source for this set is a woman aged 40 to 49 in good health and CMV-seronegative. The CDR3 runs from the conserved cysteine through the conserved F or W. D genes are given only for firm matches. Rows give clone size only sometimes, using once, few, many, or a class for an expanded clone.

abundance,d_gene,v_gene,j_gene,CDR3nt,CDR3aa
NA,NA,TRBV7-8,TRBJ1-5,TGTGCCAGCAGCTTATTTGGAGAAAGTCAGCCCCAGCATTTT,CASSLFGESQPQHF
once,NA,TRBV13,TRBJ2-7,TGTGCCAGCAGCTATGGAAGGGGGTCCTACGAGCAGTACTTC,CASSYGRGSYEQYF
NA,TRBD1,TRBV6-5,TRBJ1-2,TGTGCCAGCAGCCTTAGACAGGGCTATGGCTACACCTTC,CASSLRQGYGYTF
NA,TRBD1,TRBV7-2,TRBJ2-7,TGTGCCAGCAGCTTAAAGGGGAACAGGGGTAACTTCTACGAGCAGTACTTC,CASSLKGNRGNFYEQYF
NA,NA,TRBV5-1,TRBJ1-1,TGCGCCAGCAGCGGGACTAAGGCCACTGAAGCTTTCTTT,CASSGTKATEAFF
NA,NA,TRBV5-1,TRBJ2-3,TGCGCCAGCAGCACCCGGGGGATCACAGATACGCAGTATTTT,CASSTRGITDTQYF
once,TRBD1,TRBV5-1,TRBJ2-2,TGCGCCAGCAGCAAAACCGGGACAGGGCGCGGAACCGGGGAGCTGTTTTTT,CASSKTGTGRGTGELFF
NA,NA,TRBV19,TRBJ1-5,TGTGCCAGTAGTATGGTACAGGGTGGTCAGCCCCAGCATTTT,CASSMVQGGQPQHF
once,NA,TRBV6-1,TRBJ2-5,TGTGCCAGCAGTGCTTCCGGGGGACCCGGAGAGACCCAGTACTTC,CASSASGGPGETQYF
NA,NA,TRBV5-1,TRBJ2-7,TGCGCCAGCAGCTTGGGGCAGGGTGGCAACGAGCAGTACTTC,CASSLGQGGNEQYF
NA,NA,TRBV5-1,TRBJ2-4,TGCGCCAGCAGCTTGGGACAGTTGAACATTCAGTACTTC,CASSLGQLNIQYF
NA,TRBD1,TRBV5-1,TRBJ1-1,TGCGCCAGCAGCCAGGACAGGGGGCGAAGGGAGACTGAAGCTTTCTTT,CASSQDRGRRETEAFF
NA,TRBD2,TRBV27,TRBJ2-7,TGTGCCAGCAGTGAGGTAGGCGGGAGCGCCTACGAGCAGTACTTC,CASSEVGGSAYEQYF
NA,NA,TRBV5-1,TRBJ2-3,TGCGCCAGCAGCTTGGACTTCAGCACAGATACGCAGTATTTT,CASSLDFSTDTQYF
NA,NA,TRBV28,TRBJ1-5,TGTGCCAGTAATCAACCACCAGGGAAAAATCAGCCCCAGCATTTT,CASNQPPGKNQPQHF
NA,NA,TRBV27,TRBJ1-2,TGTGCCAGCAGTCTAAACAGGGCAAAGAACTATGGCTACACCTTC,CASSLNRAKNYGYTF
once,TRBD1,TRBV6-5,TRBJ1-5,TGTGCCAGCAGACCTGGACAGGGCAATCAGCCCCAGCATTTT,CASRPGQGNQPQHF
NA,TRBD1,TRBV28,TRBJ1-2,TGTGCCAGCACAACCCGTACAGGGGGTCTAGGTGGCTACACCTTC,CASTTRTGGLGGYTF
NA,NA,TRBV7-3,TRBJ2-1,TGTGCCAGCAGCCCATCTGGGGTAGGGGCCCTGTACTACAATGAGCAGTTCTTC,CASSPSGVGALYYNEQFF
NA,NA,TRBV28,TRBJ2-3,TGTGCCGCTGCGGGACGCATCCATACGCAGTATTTT,CAAAGRIHTQYF
NA,TRBD1,TRBV11-2,TRBJ2-3,TGTGCCAGCAGCTCGTTCTTCGGACAGGTGGCAGATACGCAGTATTTT,CASSSFFGQVADTQYF
NA,NA,TRBV6-5,TRBJ1-2,TGTGCCAGCCACCCTACAGGGCCACTCTATGGCTACACCTTC,CASHPTGPLYGYTF
NA,TRBD2,TRBV4-2,TRBJ2-4,TGTGCCAGCAGCCAAGACCGGGGGGGGCCCAACATTCAGTACTTC,CASSQDRGGPNIQYF
NA,NA,TRBV7-2,TRBJ2-1,TGTGCCAGCAGCTTAGAAGGGAGCTCCTACAATGAGCAGTTCTTC,CASSLEGSSYNEQFF
NA,NA,TRBV21-1,TRBJ1-1,TGTGCCAGCAGCAACTGGGACAGGGGGAACAACACTGAAGCTTTCTTT,CASSNWDRGNNTEAFF
few,TRBD1,TRBV7-9,TRBJ1-4,TGTGCCAGCAGCTTTCTACAGGGGGGTGAAAAACTGTTTTTT,CASSFLQGGEKLFF
few,NA,TRBV6-5,TRBJ2-7,TGTGCCAGTGCCCTAACCGTCACCTACGAGCAGTACTTC,CASALTVTYEQYF
few,NA,TRBV6-1,TRBJ2-7,TGTGCCAGCATATGGATGGAGTCGGGTTACGAGCAGTACTTC,CASIWMESGYEQYF
NA,NA,TRBV5-6,TRBJ1-2,TGTGCCAGCAGCTTGGTAACAGGGCACTATGGCTACACCTTC,CASSLVTGHYGYTF
NA,NA,TRBV2,TRBJ1-1,TGTGCCAGCAGTGCTGAAACAGGGAGTTTGGCTGAAGCTTTCTTT,CASSAETGSLAEAFF
NA,TRBD1,TRBV10-3,TRBJ1-1,TGTGCCATCAGTGATAAGGGGGCGAACACTGAAGCTTTCTTT,CAISDKGANTEAFF
NA,NA,TRBV5-1,TRBJ1-1,TGCGCCAGCAGGGTGCTGACAGGACCGTTAACTGAAGCTTTCTTT,CASRVLTGPLTEAFF
once,NA,TRBV5-1,TRBJ2-2,TGCGCCAGCAGCCCTAACTTACCGAACGTGAACACCGGGGAGCTGTTTTTT,CASSPNLPNVNTGELFF
once,TRBD1,TRBV19,TRBJ2-2,TGTGCCAGTAGTATCGTTCAGGGGGCTAACACCGGGGAGCTGTTTTTT,CASSIVQGANTGELFF
NA,NA,TRBV7-9,TRBJ1-4,TGTTCCAGCAACGAGGCAGGGGTGTCTAATGAAAAACTGTTTTTT,CSSNEAGVSNEKLFF
NA,NA,TRBV5-4,TRBJ1-1,TGTGCCAGCAGCTTTCAGGGAACTGAAGCTTTCTTT,CASSFQGTEAFF
NA,NA,TRBV5-1,TRBJ1-6,TGCGCCAGCAGCTTACAAGGAGAGGGTTCAACACCCCTCCACTTT,CASSLQGEGSTPLHF
once,TRBD1,TRBV30,TRBJ2-2,TGTGCCTGGAATCCGGGACAGAGCTACACCGGGGAGCTGTTTTTT,CAWNPGQSYTGELFF
NA,TRBD2,TRBV27,TRBJ2-7,TGTGCCACCCGCGGGGGGCTAGCGGGGAACTACGAGCAGTACTTC,CATRGGLAGNYEQYF
NA,TRBD1,TRBV30,TRBJ2-2,TGTGCCTGGAGCCAGGGACAGACGAACACCGGGGAGCTGTTTTTT,CAWSQGQTNTGELFF
once,TRBD1,TRBV7-2,TRBJ1-2,TGTGCCAGCAGCTTAGGCAGACAGGGGGCGGGAGGCTACACCTTC,CASSLGRQGAGGYTF
NA,NA,TRBV19,TRBJ1-5,TGTGCCAGTAGCCCAACAGGGTTCTCTGTTCCCCAGCATTTT,CASSPTGFSVPQHF
once,TRBD1,TRBV2,TRBJ2-5,TGTGCCAGCAGTGAAGACAGGGGGACGGAGGCCCAGTACTTC,CASSEDRGTEAQYF
NA,NA,TRBV6-6,TRBJ1-4,TGTGCCAGCAGGGGCCTCAGGGGCACCGATGAAAAACTGTTTTTT,CASRGLRGTDEKLFF
NA,NA,TRBV19,TRBJ2-6,TGTGCCAGTACCCCGATTTTCGCGGGTAGCTCTGGGGCCAACGTCCTGACTTTC,CASTPIFAGSSGANVLTF
NA,NA,TRBV19,TRBJ1-3,TGTGCCAGTTCGGAACAGGGTTCTGGAAACACCATATATTTT,CASSEQGSGNTIYF
NA,NA,TRBV6-5,TRBJ1-2,TGTGCCAGCAGTTCCAGGGTCGGCTACACCTTC,CASSSRVGYTF
NA,TRBD1,TRBV27,TRBJ2-7,TGTGCCAGCAGTTTACTAGGACAGGGGTCCTACGAGCAGTACTTC,CASSLLGQGSYEQYF
few,TRBD1,TRBV7-9,TRBJ1-6,TGTGCCAGCAGCTTAGAGACAGGGGAGTCACCCCTCCACTTT,CASSLETGESPLHF
few,TRBD1,TRBV19,TRBJ2-7,TGTGCCAGTAGTATAGAGACAGGGTCCTACGAGCAGTACTTC,CASSIETGSYEQYF
once,NA,TRBV6-5,TRBJ1-1,TGTGCCAGCAGCCCGGGAGCCCGCGGCACTGAAGCTTTCTTT,CASSPGARGTEAFF
NA,NA,TRBV29-1,TRBJ1-2,TGCAGCGTGGACAGTGGCTACACCTTC,CSVDSGYTF
NA,NA,TRBV15,TRBJ1-6,TGTGCCACCACTTTCGACACGTCTAATTCACCCCTCCACTTT,CATTFDTSNSPLHF
NA,TRBD1,TRBV5-4,TRBJ2-1,TGTGCCTCGCAAGGGGGCGGCTTCGATGAGCAGTTCTTC,CASQGGGFDEQFF
few,TRBD1,TRBV25-1,TRBJ2-5,TGTGCCTCCGGGACAGGGAGTCTCGCGGCCCAGTACTTC,CASGTGSLAAQYF
NA,NA,TRBV9,TRBJ1-5,TGTGCCAGCAGCTTAGGGGAGAATCAGCCCCAGCATTTT,CASSLGENQPQHF
few,TRBD1,TRBV5-1,TRBJ1-5,TGCGCCAGCAGCCCGGGACAGGGGGCGCACAATCAGCCCCAGCATTTT,CASSPGQGAHNQPQHF
NA,NA,TRBV5-6,TRBJ1-5,TGTGCCAGCAGCTGGGGGGGAGTTCAGCCCCAGCATTTT,CASSWGGVQPQHF
NA,NA,TRBV30,TRBJ1-1,TGTGCCTGGAGTGTACTGGGGCAGGAAGCTTTCTTT,CAWSVLGQEAFF